This passage covers 22 T cell receptor beta chains from one sample sequenced in a study of immune evolution from preneoplasia to lung adenocarcinoma. Method: immunoSEQ multiplex PCR; TCRdb's copy keeps in-frame clones and lacks some. The top ten clones hold approximately 8.4% of a sample with approximately 5,000 clones, roughly 79% of them seen once. Sequenced sample: FFPE minimally invasive lung adenocarcinoma tissue. The receptors shown here come from a person aged 70 to 85 with lung adenocarcinoma.

The CDR3 sequence is CASSQKLYSSYNEQFF. In DNA, the CDR3 is TGCGCCAGCAGCCAAAAGCTTTATAGCTCCTACAATGAGCAGTTCTTC. This chain connects TRBV4-3 to TRBJ2-1; D remains ambiguous. V lost 2 bases and J lost 0, with 11 bases in between. From germline, CDR1 is LGHNA and CDR2 YSLEER. The CDR3 totals 16 residues.

This chain joins TRBV7-6 and TRBJ2-5; 10 nucleotides agree with TRBD2. With 1 base clipped from V and 11 bases from J, the junction kept 10 bases outside the gene matches. Germline V gene lookup returns CDR1 SGHVS and CDR2 FNYEAQ. The CDR3 covers 15 residues. In DNA, the CDR3 is TGTGCCAGCAGCTTAGAGAGCGGGAGGGCCAGGGAGCAGTACTTC. Translation: CASSLESGRAREQYF.

The chain combines TRBV30 with TRBJ1-5; 8 bases line up with TRBD1. The CDR3 covers 13 residues. Germline V gives CDR1 GTSNPN, CDR2 SVGIG (reference sequence). The trim removed 5 bases at V and 7 bases at J, leaving 7 bases unmatched. The CDR3 reads CAWDAGQGQPQHF. The CDR3 DNA is TGTGCCTGGGACGCCGGACAGGGACAGCCCCAGCATTTT.

CDR3 sequence reads: CASSKGGVGDTQYF. The CDR3 nucleotides are TGCGCCAGCAGTAAGGGTGGGGTAGGGGATACGCAGTATTTT. The V gene is TRBV5-1, the J gene TRBJ2-3, with no clear D. The length of the CDR3 is 14 residues. The germline V and J ends were trimmed by 5 bases and 6 bases, with 16 bases remaining between them. Germline V gene sequence: CDR1 SGHRS, CDR2 YFSETQ.

This clone was found a few times. The chain recombines TRBV7-2 with TRBJ2-3; the D gene is possibly TRBD2 (7 bases). The CDR3 has 16 amino acids. Germline V gene sequence: CDR1 SGHTA, CDR2 FQGNSA. With 6 bases removed from V and 5 bases from J, the gap between germline ends came to 21 bases. The CDR3 nucleotides read TGTGCCAGCAGTAAAGGGCTTGGGGGGGGCGGAGATACGCAGTATTTT. It encodes CASSKGLGGGGDTQYF.

The chain uses TRBV18 and TRBJ1-2; D not certain. Between the trimmed V and J ends, which lost 0 bases and 5 bases, there was a span of 7 bases. This CDR3 comprises 13 residues. CDR1 and CDR2 (germline): KGHSH, LQKENI. The CDR3 here is CASSPPRSYGYTF. For the CDR3, the DNA is TGTGCCAGCTCACCACCGCGGTCGTATGGCTACACCTTC.

This sequence joins TRBV27 and TRBJ2-6; D uncertain. CDR3 length equals 14 residues. V dropped 6 bases and J dropped 4 bases, with 10 bases sitting between them. The germline CDR1 and CDR2 sequences are MNHEY and SMNVEV (reference sequence). CDR3 loop: CASRFTSGANVLTF. In nucleotides, the CDR3 is TGTGCCAGCAGATTCACATCCGGGGCCAACGTCCTGACTTTC.

The chain joins TRBV28 to TRBJ1-1, with 7 bases matching TRBD1. CDR3 length: 14 residues. Germline assignment: CDR1 MDHEN and CDR2 SYDVKM. The J segment lost 6 bases and the V segment lost 6 bases, leaving 10 bases of the junction unmatched. This CDR3 is CASRPTGTVAEAFF. CDR3 DNA sequence: TGTGCCAGCAGGCCCACCGGGACAGTCGCTGAAGCTTTCTTT.

This chain uses TRBV5-1 with TRBJ1-4, with D perhaps matching TRBD1 (6 bases). Between the trimmed V and J ends, which lost 2 bases and 2 bases, there was a span of 7 bases. Germline CDR1 reads SGHRS; CDR2 reads YFSETQ. This CDR3 comprises 14 residues. CDR3 in amino acids: CASSLGGTNEKLFF. The CDR3 nucleotides read TGCGCCAGCAGCTTAGGGGGGACTAATGAAAAACTGTTTTTT.

The rearrangement links TRBV2 to TRBJ2-3, with D uncertain. The CDR3 totals 14 residues. Trimming took off 6 bases at V and 2 bases at J, with 12 bases between the two ends. The germline CDR1 and CDR2 sequences are SNHLY and FYNNEI. The CDR3, as DNA: TGTGCCAGCAGAGCTCAAGTTGCCACAGATACGCAGTATTTT. It codes for CASRAQVATDTQYF.

The rearrangement uses TRBV10-3 and TRBJ2-7; D might be TRBD1 (5 bases). CDR3 length: 14 amino acids. Between the trimmed V and J ends, which lost 3 bases and 4 bases, there was a span of 13 bases. Germline V gene sequence: CDR1 ENHRY, CDR2 SYGVKD. The chain's CDR3 is CAISDQGSWYEQYF. The CDR3 nucleotides read TGTGCCATCAGTGACCAGGGTTCGTGGTACGAGCAGTACTTC.

This clone was counted a few times. The chain combines TRBV7-2 with TRBJ2-7; weak D call: TRBD1 (6 bases). The germline CDR1 and CDR2 sequences are SGHTA and FQGNSA. The CDR3 contains 14 residues. The V end was cut by 3 bases, the J end by 0 bases, with 9 bases between. In DNA form, the CDR3 reads TGTGCCAGCAGCTTTTGGGGGCCCTCCTACGAGCAGTACTTC. Translation gives CASSFWGPSYEQYF. Combining the CDR3 with reference TRBV7-2 and TRBJ2-7 gives the whole variable domain GAGVSQSPSNKVTEKGKDVELRCDPISGHTALYWYRQSLGQGLEFLIYFQGNSAPDKSGLPSDRFSAERTGGSVSTLTIQRTQQEDSAVYLCASSFWGPSYEQYFGPGTRLTVT.

The gene calls are TRBV2 and TRBJ2-7; 11 nucleotides agree with TRBD1. The CDR3 runs 16 residues. J lost 7 bases, V lost 3 bases, and 11 bases had no gene match. The germline V gene encodes CDR1 SNHLY and CDR2 FYNNEI. The CDR3 here is CASSDPMTGTGGEQYF. The CDR3 DNA follows: TGTGCCAGCAGTGACCCCATGACCGGGACAGGGGGAGAGCAGTACTTC. Full variable domain (rest looked up from reference TRBV2 and TRBJ2-7): EPEVTQTPSHQVTQMGQEVILRCVPISNHLYFYWYRQILGQKVEFLVSFYNNEISEKSEIFDDQFSVERPDGSNFTLKIRSTKLEDSAMYFCASSDPMTGTGGEQYFGPGTRLTVT.

The genes are TRBV4-3 and TRBJ1-2; D possibly corresponds to TRBD1 (5 bases). The CDR3 is made up of 16 amino acids. CDR1 is LGHNA, CDR2 YSLEER, per germline. V was shortened by 6 bases and J by 1 base, with 18 bases between the two germline ends. The CDR3 region has the DNA TGCGCCAGCAGTTCACACCGGGACTTTGTTAACTATGGCTACACCTTC. Translation: CASSSHRDFVNYGYTF.

J is TRBJ2-7 and V is TRBV6-1, with 7 bases matching TRBD1. CDR3 size: 12 residues. With V trimmed by 8 bases and J by 1 base, 2 bases remained unmatched. CDR1 is MNHNS, CDR2 SASEGT, per germline. This chain's CDR3 is CASVRGSYEQYF. In nucleotides, the CDR3 is TGTGCCAGCGTCAGGGGGTCCTACGAGCAGTACTTC.

The V and J genes are TRBV18 and TRBJ1-2; TRBD1 matches at 10 bases. This CDR3 comprises 14 residues. The V segment lost 8 bases and the J segment 3 bases; nucleotides outside the gene matches: 6. Germline assignment: CDR1 KGHSH and CDR2 LQKENI. As DNA, the CDR3 is TGTGCCAGCACATCCGGGACAGGGGACTATGGCTACACCTTC. This translates into CASTSGTGDYGYTF.

The chain carries TRBV6-1 and TRBJ2-1; TRBD2 aligns across 13 bases. The junction had 8 bases not matched to a gene; V was cut back by 0 bases and J by 6 bases. The CDR3 is 18 amino acids. CDR1 is MNHNS and CDR2 is SASEGT in the germline V gene. DNA of the CDR3: TGTGCCAGCAGTGAAGCGGCAGGGGGACTAGCGGGGTTCAATGAGCAGTTCTTC. Its protein is CASSEAAGGLAGFNEQFF.

The rearrangement links TRBV7-2 to TRBJ2-5; 8 nucleotides line up with TRBD2. The junction had 4 bases not matched to a gene; V was cut back by 3 bases and J by 1 base. This CDR3 region has 15 residues. Per the germline V gene, CDR1 is SGHTA and CDR2 is FQGNSA. The CDR3 sequence is CASSFVRGVQETQYF. DNA for the CDR3: TGTGCCAGCAGCTTCGTGCGGGGGGTCCAAGAGACCCAGTACTTC. Using reference TRBV7-2 and TRBJ2-5 for the parts outside the CDR3, the full variable domain is GAGVSQSPSNKVTEKGKDVELRCDPISGHTALYWYRQSLGQGLEFLIYFQGNSAPDKSGLPSDRFSAERTGGSVSTLTIQRTQQEDSAVYLCASSFVRGVQETQYFGPGTRLLVL.

The chain is built from TRBV25-1 and TRBJ2-7; maybe TRBD2 (6 bases). This CDR3 is built from 13 residues. Trimming cost V 3 bases and J 3 bases, with 9 bases left between them. Germline CDR1 and CDR2: MGHDK and SYGVNS. The CDR3 sequence is CASSDTGVYEQYF. The CDR3 bases are TGTGCCAGCAGTGATACGGGAGTCTACGAGCAGTACTTC.

The chain uses TRBV29-1 and TRBJ2-7, with D perhaps TRBD1 or TRBD2 (5 bases each). V lost 5 bases, J lost 7 bases, and 18 bases lay in between. This CDR3 contains 13 residues. Germline-derived CDR1 and CDR2 are SQVTM and ANQGSEA. This CDR3 is CSVIRDDPREQYF. CDR3 in DNA: TGCAGCGTTATCCGGGACGATCCCAGGGAGCAGTACTTC.

The genes are TRBV28 and TRBJ1-1, with 8 nucleotides matching TRBD1. This CDR3 has 15 amino acids. The trim removed 3 bases at V and 6 bases at J, leaving 9 bases unmatched. The germline CDR1 and CDR2 sequences are MDHEN and SYDVKM. The CDR3 is CASSFDRGIWAEAFF. CDR3 bases: TGTGCCAGCAGTTTCGACAGGGGAATATGGGCTGAAGCTTTCTTT.

The gene calls are TRBV5-1 and TRBJ2-1, with 7 bases identical to TRBD2. The V segment lost 3 bases and the J segment 4 bases; nucleotides outside the gene matches: 4. This CDR3 spans 14 amino acids. CDR1 is SGHRS and CDR2 is YFSETQ in the germline V gene. CDR3 DNA: TGCGCCAGCAGCTGGGGGGAGGGATACAATGAGCAGTTCTTC. It translates to CASSWGEGYNEQFF.